One and the same sample provided the 24 T cell receptor beta chains below, sequenced in a study of shared clonotypes between healthy human individuals. TCRdb keeps only in-frame clones here, not all; method: immunoSEQ multiplex PCR. Here the sample spans about 1 million clones, roughly 70% being singletons. Sequences were obtained from memory CD4+ T cells sorted from blood. Subset defined: CD45RA-negative fraction. The receptors were gathered from a young man in good health.

There are many counts of this clone. V and J are TRBV4-2 and TRBJ1-1; D gene ambiguous. The V and J ends lost 0 bases and 5 bases respectively, with 13 bases between them. The CDR3 contains 15 residues. Germline V gene lookup returns CDR1 LGHNA and CDR2 YNFKEQ. The CDR3 DNA is TGTGCCAGCAGCCAAGATAGCGTGGACTCTACTGAAGCTTTCTTT. It translates to CASSQDSVDSTEAFF.

The rearrangement uses TRBV5-4 and TRBJ1-1; D is possibly TRBD1 (5 bases). The V and J ends lost 0 bases and 4 bases respectively, with 13 bases between them. The CDR3 consists of 15 residues. Germline CDR1 and CDR2: SGHNT and YYREEE (reference sequence). The CDR3 bases are TGTGCCAGCAGCTTGGAGGCAGGGAAGGGCACTGAAGCTTTCTTT. It translates to CASSLEAGKGTEAFF.

The rearrangement joins TRBV10-3 to TRBJ1-6; perhaps TRBD1 as D (5 bases). CDR1 is ENHRY, CDR2 SYGVKD, per germline. Trimming shortened V by 6 bases and J by 13 bases, and 19 bases separated the two germline ends. The CDR3 runs to 14 residues. The CDR3 DNA reads TGTGCCATCAGAACCGGGACTCTTGCGAGCCCCCTCCACTTT. It yields the protein CAIRTGTLASPLHF.

The DNA for the CDR3 is TGTGCCAGCAGTGAAATCCCCCTGGCGACCAACACCGGGGAGCTGTTTTTT. Amino acids: CASSEIPLATNTGELFF. The V gene is TRBV6-1, the J gene TRBJ2-2; D unresolved. The CDR3 length is 17 residues. Germline-derived CDR1 and CDR2 are MNHNS and SASEGT. Trimming took off 2 bases at V and 2 bases at J, with 15 bases between the two ends.

The genes are TRBV4-1 and TRBJ1-1; D possibly corresponds to TRBD1 (5 bases). This CDR3 has 15 residues. Trimming cost V 3 bases and J 10 bases, with 21 bases left between them. Germline CDR1 is MGHRA and CDR2 is YSYEKL. The CDR3 spells CASSQSWGALGRAFF. CDR3 in DNA: TGCGCCAGCAGCCAGTCTTGGGGCGCTCTTGGTCGAGCTTTCTTT.

This clone was picked up a small number of times. The V call is TRBV28, the J call TRBJ2-1, with 10 bases identical to TRBD2. The V gene end was trimmed by 7 bases and the J gene end by 4 bases; junction bases not matched to a gene: 7. CDR3 length equals 15 residues. Germline V gene lookup returns CDR1 MDHEN and CDR2 SYDVKM. CDR3 nucleotide sequence: TGTGCCAGCATCTTAGCGGGGGGCTCTTACAATGAGCAGTTCTTC. It encodes CASILAGGSYNEQFF.

J is TRBJ2-1 and V is TRBV7-2, with 7 positions matching TRBD2. The CDR3 loop spans 15 amino acids. In germline, CDR1 is SGHTA, CDR2 FQGNSA. V dropped 8 bases and J dropped 6; count of bases not matched to a gene: 13. CDR3 region: CASHAGESPVNEQFF. The CDR3 coding sequence is TGTGCCAGCCACGCGGGGGAGTCGCCGGTCAATGAGCAGTTCTTC.

V usage is TRBV29-1 and J usage is TRBJ2-3; tentatively, D is TRBD1 (6 bases). CDR1 is SQVTM, CDR2 ANQGSEA, per germline. This CDR3 spans 15 amino acids. The germline V and J ends were trimmed by 7 bases and 4 bases, with 21 bases remaining between them. For the CDR3, the DNA is TGCAGCGGCCCGCCTAGGGCAGGGGATGCAGATACGCAGTATTTT. Translation: CSGPPRAGDADTQYF.

The rearrangement links TRBV2 to TRBJ1-6; tentatively, D is TRBD1 (5 bases). Per the germline V gene, CDR1 is SNHLY and CDR2 is FYNNEI. This CDR3 has 13 residues. Trimming stripped 7 bases from V and 8 bases from J, with 12 bases between. This CDR3 reads CASNPGWDSPLHF. The CDR3, as DNA: TGTGCCAGCAACCCAGGGTGGGATTCACCCCTCCACTTT.

The table lists this clone with a count of one. The J gene is TRBJ2-3, the V gene TRBV5-6, with a possible D match to TRBD1 (6 bases). Trimming pared 1 base from V and 4 bases from J, leaving 10 bases between. Germline loops: CDR1 SGHDT, CDR2 YYEEEE. The CDR3 is made up of 14 amino acids. CDR3 bases: TGTGCCAGCAGCTTGTCAAAGGGGGCAGATACGCAGTATTTT. The encoded protein is CASSLSKGADTQYF.

The chain carries TRBV14 and TRBJ2-1; no clear D gene. Germline CDR1 SGHDN, CDR2 FVKESK. The CDR3 totals 14 residues. Deletions cut 3 bases from V and 0 bases from J, with 6 bases between. CDR3 bases: TGTGCCAGCAGCCAGTTAGGCTCCTACAATGAGCAGTTCTTC. Encoded protein: CASSQLGSYNEQFF. The entire variable domain, with the rest obtained from reference TRBV14 and TRBJ2-1, is as follows: EAGVTQFPSHSVIEKGQTVTLRCDPISGHDNLYWYRRVMGKEIKFLLHFVKESKQDESGMPNNRFLAERTGGTYSTLKVQPAELEDSGVYFCASSQLGSYNEQFFGPGTRLTVL.

The chain employs TRBV2 and TRBJ2-3; no clear D. Trimming left V 6 bases short and J 0 bases short, with 10 bases between. CDR3 size: 14 residues. Germline V lookup: CDR1 SNHLY, CDR2 FYNNEI. The CDR3 spells CASRAPLSTDTQYF. The DNA for the CDR3 is TGTGCCAGCAGAGCCCCCCTCAGCACAGATACGCAGTATTTT.

The V and J genes are TRBV5-5 and TRBJ2-1, with D possibly being TRBD2 (6 bases). Trimming took off 4 bases at V and 4 bases at J, with 15 bases between the two ends. The CDR3 has 15 amino acids. CDR1 and CDR2 (germline): SGHKS, YYEKEE (reference sequence). This CDR3 is CASSAPGTLYNEQFF. DNA for the CDR3: TGTGCCAGCAGCGCACCCGGGACTCTATACAATGAGCAGTTCTTC.

Many counts were recorded for this clone. The chain joins TRBV29-1 to TRBJ1-1, with D possibly TRBD1 on 6 matching bases. Per the germline V gene, CDR1 is SQVTM and CDR2 is ANQGSEA. This CDR3 spans 13 amino acids. V lost 6 bases and J lost 2, with 13 bases in between. In nucleotides, the CDR3 is TGCAGCGTGTCCCCGGGGGGCAACACTGAAGCTTTCTTT. Residues: CSVSPGGNTEAFF.

The V gene is TRBV5-4, the J gene TRBJ2-1; D uncertain. V lost 3 bases, J lost 0 bases, and 10 bases lay in between. Germline CDR1 reads SGHNT; CDR2 reads YYREEE (reference sequence). The CDR3 is made up of 15 amino acids. DNA for the CDR3: TGTGCCAGCAGCTCTGACCTGAACTCCTACAATGAGCAGTTCTTC. Translated: CASSSDLNSYNEQFF.

This clone showed up many times. The rearrangement links TRBV29-1 to TRBJ1-5; D is undetermined. Deletions cut 5 bases from V and 2 bases from J, with 13 bases between. Germline assignment: CDR1 SQVTM and CDR2 ANQGSEA. The CDR3 runs 14 residues. In DNA form, the CDR3 reads TGCAGCGTTCGTAACGGGCCAGGCAATCAGCCCCAGCATTTT. Translating gives CSVRNGPGNQPQHF.

This chain joins TRBV28 and TRBJ1-5, with D hard to call. V was shortened by 5 bases and J by 6 bases, with 14 bases between the two germline ends. The germline gives CDR1 MDHEN, CDR2 SYDVKM. The CDR3 extends over 14 amino acids. The DNA for the CDR3 is TGTGCCAGCAGTCGGCGCGGGCCCACTCAGCCCCAGCATTTT. Protein product: CASSRRGPTQPQHF.

V is TRBV4-1 and J is TRBJ1-5; TRBD1 aligns across 9 bases. This CDR3 spans 16 amino acids. With V trimmed by 5 bases and J by 3 bases, 8 bases remained unmatched. Germline V gives CDR1 MGHRA, CDR2 YSYEKL. The CDR3 DNA sequence: TGCGCCAGCAGCATCGAGGACAGGGGATCCAATCAGCCCCAGCATTTT. Its translation: CASSIEDRGSNQPQHF.

The gene calls are TRBV19 and TRBJ1-5; tentative D call: TRBD1 (5 bases). CDR3 length: 14 amino acids. CDR1 and CDR2 (germline): LNHDA, SQIVND (reference sequence). The V end was cut by 5 bases, the J end by 5 bases, with 13 bases between. The CDR3 DNA is TGTGCCAGTAGTCTAAAACCGGGGGATCAGCCCCAGCATTTT. It is translated as CASSLKPGDQPQHF.

The chain uses TRBV19 and TRBJ1-2; no clear D. Germline CDR1 and CDR2: LNHDA and SQIVND (reference sequence). With 9 bases removed from V and 5 bases from J, the gap between germline ends came to 10 bases. CDR3 size: 11 residues. CDR3 sequence reads: CASQDVYGYTF. The CDR3 nucleotides read TGTGCCAGCCAGGACGTTTATGGCTACACCTTC.

In the case of this clone: The sample carries other DNA sequences with the same CDR3. The J gene is TRBJ2-7, the V gene TRBV28, with D uncertain. This CDR3 is built from 12 residues. Germline V gene sequence: CDR1 MDHEN, CDR2 SYDVKM. The germline V and J ends were trimmed by 3 bases and 2 bases, with 5 bases remaining between them. The CDR3 sequence: CASSLRTYEQYF. The DNA for the CDR3 is TGTGCCAGCAGTTTGAGGACCTACGAGCAGTACTTC.

The chain carries TRBV7-2 and TRBJ1-1; 9 bases are a match to TRBD1. Germline V gives CDR1 SGHTA, CDR2 FQGNSA. This CDR3 is 15 amino acids long. Trimming at V came to 1 base and at J to 4 bases, leaving 4 bases not matched to a gene. The DNA for the CDR3 is TGTGCCAGCAGCTTAGTTTGGGACAGGGTCACTGAAGCTTTCTTT. Translating gives CASSLVWDRVTEAFF.

Concerning this clone itself: Other DNA sequences in this sample translate to the same CDR3. The gene calls are TRBV9 and TRBJ1-1; no reliable D call. Trimming took off 1 base at V and 1 base at J, with 5 bases between the two ends. Germline V lookup: CDR1 SGDLS, CDR2 YYNGEE. CDR3 length: 13 residues. CDR3 region: CASSVSGNTEAFF. CDR3 in DNA: TGTGCCAGCAGCGTATCAGGGAACACTGAAGCTTTCTTT.

This clone has just a few counts. The chain recombines TRBV6-6 with TRBJ2-3, with a tentative D call TRBD1 (5 bases). This CDR3 comprises 14 residues. Trimming removed 5 bases from V and 2 bases from J, with 11 bases in between. Germline lookup yields CDR1 MNHNY and CDR2 SVGAGI (reference sequence). CDR3 DNA sequence: TGTGCCAGCAGTACTCAGGGTAACACAGATACGCAGTATTTT. Translating it yields CASSTQGNTDTQYF.